The 8 T cell receptor beta chains presented below share a single source sample, sequenced in a study of blood T cell repertoires in COVID-19. Assay: immunoSEQ multiplex PCR; the TCRdb copy retains only in-frame clones and omits some. The data show 350,000 to 450,000 clones, with more than 70% seen just once and about 2.3% held by the top ten. Sequencing used peripheral blood. The receptor set was obtained from an older woman with COVID-19, enrolled during active disease.

The gene calls are TRBV9 and TRBJ2-3; TRBD2 aligns across 7 bases. V shed 0 bases and J 2 bases; nucleotides not matched to a gene: 6. CDR1 and CDR2 from the germline V gene are SGDLS and YYNGEE. This CDR3 contains 16 residues. DNA of the CDR3: TGTGCCAGCAGCGTAGAGGGACTAAGAAACACAGATACGCAGTATTTT. Translation gives CASSVEGLRNTDTQYF.

Turning to this clone: The same CDR3 can be traced to other DNA sequences in this sample. This chain joins TRBV12-3 or TRBV12-4 and TRBJ2-7, with 8 bases that match TRBD1. This CDR3 is 13 amino acids long. The V segment lost 5 bases and the J segment 3 bases; nucleotides outside the gene matches: 3. The CDR3 loop reads CASSRQGNYEQYF. The CDR3 bases are TGTGCCAGCAGTCGACAGGGGAACTACGAGCAGTACTTC.

The V and J genes are TRBV25-1 and TRBJ2-1; 8 bases line up with TRBD1. CDR3 length: 16 residues. The junction had 5 bases not matched to a gene; V was cut back by 1 base and J by 3 bases. Germline V CDR1 and CDR2: MGHDK, SYGVNS. CDR3 DNA sequence: TGTGCCAGCAGTGAATCCATGGACAGGGTCTACAATGAGCAGTTCTTC. Its translation is CASSESMDRVYNEQFF.

The rearrangement links TRBV6-2 or TRBV6-3 to TRBJ2-1, with TRBD1 as a possible D gene (5 bases). V was clipped by 2 bases and J by 10 bases, with 9 bases between them. This CDR3 is built from 12 residues. In germline, CDR1 is MNHEY, CDR2 SVGEGT. CDR3: CASSYPRQEQFF. CDR3 DNA sequence: TGTGCCAGCAGTTACCCTCGACAGGAGCAGTTCTTC.

The chain couples TRBV28 to TRBJ2-7; D gene unclear. V was pared by 8 bases and J by 3 bases, with 17 bases between. The CDR3 sequence is 14 residues long. Germline V CDR1 and CDR2: MDHEN, SYDVKM. As DNA, the CDR3 is TGTGCCAGCCTTGGCGGCCCTCGGGTCTACGAGCAGTACTTC. The encoded protein is CASLGGPRVYEQYF.

CDR3 sequence: CASSMDTGFNTEAFF. CDR3 sequence (DNA): TGTGCCAGCAGCATGGACACAGGGTTTAACACTGAAGCTTTCTTT. The V call is TRBV5-6, the J call TRBJ1-1, with D tentatively TRBD1 (6 bases). Trimming removed 4 bases from V and 2 bases from J, with 15 bases in between. Germline V gives CDR1 SGHDT, CDR2 YYEEEE. There are 15 residues in the CDR3.

For this clone: Other nucleotide sequences from this sample produce the same CDR3. The V gene is TRBV19, the J gene TRBJ2-2; 11 bases match TRBD2. V dropped 8 bases and J dropped 2; count of bases not matched to a gene: 4. Germline lookup yields CDR1 LNHDA and CDR2 SQIVND (reference sequence). The CDR3 totals 15 residues. The CDR3 spells CASSTSGGNTGELFF. As DNA, the CDR3 is TGTGCCAGTTCAACTAGCGGGGGTAACACCGGGGAGCTGTTTTTT.

This chain links TRBV19 with TRBJ2-7; tentatively, D is TRBD1 (5 bases). V was clipped by 3 bases and J by 0 bases, with 6 bases between them. CDR1 and CDR2 (germline): LNHDA, SQIVND (reference sequence). CDR3 size: 13 residues. In DNA, the CDR3 is TGTGCCAGTAGTATGACAGCCTCCTACGAGCAGTACTTC. This codes for CASSMTASYEQYF.